These T cell receptor beta chains were read from a single sample in a study of cytomegalovirus exposure and HLA in healthy donors. The method was immunoSEQ multiplex PCR; TCRdb's version includes in-frame clones alone and lacks a portion of them. The sample lists 100,000 to 150,000 clones, over 70% occurring once. Sequenced input: PBMCs. These receptors were obtained from a man between 18 and 29 years old in good health and CMV-seropositive. Both conserved end residues are part of each CDR3. The order of the fields is D gene, V gene, clone size, J gene, CDR3 protein, CDR3 DNA. A D gene is named only where the DNA matches it firmly. Where a row states a size, it is once, few, many or the class of an expanded clone; other rows omit it.

TRBD2	TRBV19	-	TRBJ2-1	CASSIRRGTSGLYNEQFF	TGTGCCAGTAGTATCCGACGGGGGACTAGCGGACTATACAATGAGCAGTTCTTC
-	TRBV6-6	-	TRBJ1-1	CASTHRGGEAFF	TGTGCCAGCACTCATCGCGGAGGTGAAGCTTTCTTT
-	TRBV9	-	TRBJ1-1	CASSPRSVDTEAFF	TGTGCCAGCAGCCCCCGCTCCGTAGATACTGAAGCTTTCTTT
-	TRBV9	-	TRBJ2-1	CASSVVPGTYNEQFF	TGTGCCAGCAGCGTAGTGCCAGGGACCTACAATGAGCAGTTCTTC
-	TRBV5-6	-	TRBJ1-1	CASSLSFGAGENTEAFF	TGTGCCAGCAGCTTGTCATTTGGGGCAGGGGAGAACACTGAAGCTTTCTTT
-	TRBV7-9	-	TRBJ2-7	CASSGGLSSYEQYF	TGTGCCAGCAGCGGAGGGTTAAGCTCCTACGAGCAGTACTTC
TRBD2	TRBV9	few	TRBJ2-7	CASSVVAGAYEQYF	TGTGCCAGCAGCGTAGTCGCGGGGGCCTACGAGCAGTACTTC
TRBD1	TRBV6-1	-	TRBJ2-7	CASSDPGGSYEQYF	TGTGCCAGCAGTGATCCAGGGGGCTCCTACGAGCAGTACTTC
-	TRBV6-1	-	TRBJ1-1	CASSEPLDGLNTEAFF	TGTGCCAGCAGTGAACCCCTTGACGGGTTGAACACTGAAGCTTTCTTT
TRBD1	TRBV5-4	few	TRBJ1-1	CASSFRQGVNTEAFF	TGTGCCAGCAGCTTTCGACAGGGCGTGAACACTGAAGCTTTCTTT
-	TRBV7-2	-	TRBJ1-1	CASSLGAWTEAFF	TGTGCCAGCAGCTTAGGGGCGTGGACTGAAGCTTTCTTT
-	TRBV29-1	-	TRBJ1-1	CSVFDSGAFF	TGCAGCGTTTTTGACAGTGGGGCTTTCTTT
-	TRBV7-9	-	TRBJ1-1	CASSLGDLSEAFF	TGTGCCAGCAGCTTAGGGGACTTGTCTGAAGCTTTCTTT
TRBD1	TRBV9	-	TRBJ2-7	CASSAGTGIYEQYF	TGTGCCAGCAGCGCCGGGACAGGTATCTACGAGCAGTACTTC
-	TRBV4-3	-	TRBJ2-5	CASSQDRAGVGETQYF	TGCGCCAGCAGCCAAGATAGGGCAGGGGTAGGAGAGACCCAGTACTTC
TRBD1	TRBV4-1	-	TRBJ2-1	CASSLTQGYYNEQFF	TGCGCCAGCAGCTTGACACAGGGGTACTACAATGAGCAGTTCTTC
-	TRBV2	-	TRBJ2-2	CASSDVSGRNTGELFF	TGTGCCAGCAGTGACGTGAGCGGCCGGAACACCGGGGAGCTGTTTTTT
TRBD1	TRBV30	-	TRBJ1-5	CAWSVPGQGDQPQHF	TGTGCCTGGAGTGTACCGGGACAGGGGGATCAGCCCCAGCATTTT
TRBD1	TRBV5-4	-	TRBJ2-5	CASSLDLRDRFTQYF	TGTGCCAGCAGCTTGGACCTCCGGGACAGGTTTACCCAGTACTTC
-	TRBV7-2	-	TRBJ2-7	CASSLTGFKPEQYF	TGTGCCAGCAGCTTGACGGGTTTTAAACCCGAGCAGTACTTC
-	TRBV19	-	TRBJ1-6	CASSIYFGAPYNSPLHF	TGTGCCAGTAGTATTTACTTCGGAGCCCCTTATAATTCACCCCTCCACTTT
TRBD2	TRBV10-3	-	TRBJ2-3	CAISVSGTSGGLTDTQYF	TGTGCCATCAGTGTGAGTGGGACTAGCGGGGGCCTCACAGATACGCAGTATTTT
TRBD1	TRBV18	-	TRBJ2-1	CASSPVLGQGRNEQFF	TGTGCCAGCTCACCAGTTCTGGGACAGGGTCGTAATGAGCAGTTCTTC
-	TRBV7-8	-	TRBJ2-7	CASSRQFGLYYEQYF	TGTGCCAGCAGCCGTCAATTCGGACTCTACTACGAGCAGTACTTC
TRBD1	TRBV6-5	-	TRBJ1-1	CASSSTPQGAGAFF	TGTGCCAGCAGTTCCACCCCCCAGGGGGCGGGAGCTTTCTTT
TRBD1	TRBV4-3	-	TRBJ2-7	CASSRGTGSPYEQYF	TGCGCCAGCAGCCGGGGGACAGGATCCCCCTACGAGCAGTACTTC
TRBD2	TRBV7-9	-	TRBJ2-7	CSSSLMGLAGSYEQYF	TGTTCCAGCAGCTTAATGGGACTAGCGGGATCCTACGAGCAGTACTTC
-	TRBV19	-	TRBJ2-2	CASSGISGTGELFF	TGTGCCAGTTCAGGGATCTCGGGCACCGGGGAGCTGTTTTTT
TRBD1	TRBV6-4	-	TRBJ2-3	CASSARGLRTDTQYF	TGTGCCAGCAGCGCCAGGGGGCTTAGGACAGATACGCAGTATTTT
-	TRBV30	once	TRBJ2-1	CAWSGKPPRVYNEQFF	TGTGCCTGGAGTGGGAAACCACCCCGGGTATACAATGAGCAGTTCTTC